Below are 11 T cell receptor beta chains sequenced from a single sample in a study of T cell responses to AZD1222 COVID-19 vaccine. Assay used: immunoSEQ multiplex PCR; TCRdb lists only in-frame clones, some missing. The table shows some 150,000 clones, with less than 95% occurring only once. The starting material was peripheral blood, obtained on day 0 of AZD1222 vaccination. The receptors derive from an adult in good health.

The genes are TRBV4-2 and TRBJ2-2; D gene uncertain. Between the trimmed V and J ends, which lost 3 bases and 1 base, there was a span of 3 bases. Germline CDR1 LGHNA, CDR2 YNFKEQ. This CDR3 is built from 13 residues. CDR3 loop: CASSQRNTGELFF. The CDR3 DNA is TGTGCCAGCAGCCAGCGGAACACCGGGGAGCTGTTTTTT.

J is TRBJ1-5 and V is TRBV3-1 (or the pseudogene TRBV3-2); 8 bases fit TRBD1. V lost 6 bases, J lost 0 bases, and 4 bases stayed unmatched. The CDR3 covers 15 residues. Germline-derived CDR1 and CDR2 are LGHDT and YNNKEL (reference sequence). The CDR3 DNA reads as TGTGCCAGCAGTGGGGGGACAGGTAGCAATCAGCCCCAGCATTTT. Amino acids: CASSGGTGSNQPQHF.

V gene TRBV30 combines with J gene TRBJ1-2; TRBD1 matches at 8 bases. Germline-derived CDR1 and CDR2 are GTSNPN and SVGIG (reference sequence). J was trimmed by 14 bases and V by 7 bases; bases with no gene match: 18. The CDR3 totals 13 residues. Here the CDR3 DNA reads TGTGCCTTTACTCAGGGGGCACCCTCGACGCGAACCTTC. Its protein is CAFTQGAPSTRTF.

The chain joins TRBV5-4 to TRBJ1-4; perhaps TRBD1 as D (5 bases). The V end lost 2 bases, the J end lost 6 bases, and 14 bases lay between the germline ends. The CDR3 runs to 15 residues. Germline assignment: CDR1 SGHNT and CDR2 YYREEE (reference sequence). The DNA for the CDR3 is TGTGCCAGCAGCTTTGGGGGAAGCCGAGATGAAAAACTGTTTTTT. Translating it yields CASSFGGSRDEKLFF.

CDR3 protein: CASSLGTGIIYNEQFF. The CDR3 DNA reads as TGTGCCAGCAGCTTAGGCACCGGGATTATCTACAATGAGCAGTTCTTC. The chain couples TRBV7-9 to TRBJ2-1, with D possibly matching TRBD2 (5 bases). The CDR3 is made up of 16 amino acids. Germline-derived CDR1 and CDR2 are SEHNR and FQNEAQ (reference sequence). V lost 1 base and J lost 3, with 13 bases in between.

This clone occurred a few times. This chain joins TRBV18 and TRBJ2-1; 7 bases are shared with TRBD2. The junction had 4 bases not matched to a gene; V was cut back by 3 bases and J by 8 bases. Germline loops: CDR1 KGHSH, CDR2 LQKENI. The CDR3 loop spans 13 amino acids. The CDR3, as DNA: TGTGCCAGCTCACCCTTCACTAGCGATGAGCAGTTCTTC. Amino acids: CASSPFTSDEQFF.

The chain is built from TRBV6-5 and TRBJ2-1; 10 nucleotides agree with TRBD2. V trimming: 6 bases; J trimming: 4 bases; junction bases outside the gene matches: 6. CDR3 length: 15 amino acids. The V gene's germline CDR1 is MNHEY and CDR2 SVGAGI. The CDR3 DNA reads TGTGCCAGCAGCCGGACTAGCGGTGATTACAATGAGCAGTTCTTC. Residues: CASSRTSGDYNEQFF.

The chain couples TRBV19 to TRBJ2-5, with no clear D. This CDR3 contains 13 residues. Germline assignment: CDR1 LNHDA and CDR2 SQIVND (reference sequence). V lost 4 bases to trimming and J lost 0 bases, with 6 bases between them. Here the CDR3 DNA reads TGTGCCAGTAGTAGCCAGTACCAAGAGACCCAGTACTTC. Its translation: CASSSQYQETQYF.

The gene calls are TRBV5-1 and TRBJ2-3, with TRBD1 matching 9 bases. The CDR3 spans 15 residues. V trimming: 7 bases; J trimming: 5 bases; junction bases outside the gene matches: 11. Germline V lookup: CDR1 SGHRS, CDR2 YFSETQ. As DNA, the CDR3 is TGCGCCAGCGGTTTTAGAGGACAGGGGTTAGATACGCAGTATTTT. This encodes CASGFRGQGLDTQYF.

V usage is TRBV5-1 and J usage is TRBJ1-2; tentatively, D is TRBD1 (5 bases). The CDR3 contains 13 residues. The V gene's germline CDR1 is SGHRS and CDR2 YFSETQ. V was pared by 2 bases and J by 2 bases, with 7 bases between. The CDR3 DNA reads as TGCGCCAGCAGCTTTGCAGGGAACTATGGCTACACCTTC. Translation: CASSFAGNYGYTF.

This clone showed up just once. The chain carries TRBV24-1 and TRBJ1-1, with D maybe TRBD1 (5 bases). Germline CDR1 and CDR2: KGHDR and SFDVKD. This CDR3 contains 13 residues. Trimming took off 7 bases at V and 2 bases at J, with 10 bases between the two ends. The CDR3 nucleotides read TGTGCCACCAGGAGAGGGGTAAACACTGAAGCTTTCTTT. It encodes CATRRGVNTEAFF.